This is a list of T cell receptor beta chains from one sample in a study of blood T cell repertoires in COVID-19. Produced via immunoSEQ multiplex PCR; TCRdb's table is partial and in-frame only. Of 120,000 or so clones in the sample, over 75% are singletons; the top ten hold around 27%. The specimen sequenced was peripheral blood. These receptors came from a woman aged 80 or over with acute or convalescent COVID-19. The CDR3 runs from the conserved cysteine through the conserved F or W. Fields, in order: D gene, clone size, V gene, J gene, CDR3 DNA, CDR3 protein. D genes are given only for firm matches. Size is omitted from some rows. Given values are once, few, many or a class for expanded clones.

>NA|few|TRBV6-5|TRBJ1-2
TGTGCCAGCAGTCCAGACGGGGTATTTGGCTACACCTTC
CASSPDGVFGYTF
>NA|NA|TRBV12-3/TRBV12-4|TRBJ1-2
TGTGCCAGCAGTCCAGATAACTATGGCTACACCTTC
CASSPDNYGYTF
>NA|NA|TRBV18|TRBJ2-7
TGTGCCAGCTCCTTAGGCGGGGCCTTCTACGAGCAGTACTTC
CASSLGGAFYEQYF
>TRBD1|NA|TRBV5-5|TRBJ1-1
TGTGCCAGCAGATACAGGGGCAGGGGGATGAACACTGAAGCTTTCTTT
CASRYRGRGMNTEAFF
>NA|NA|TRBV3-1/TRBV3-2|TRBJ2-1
TGTGCCAGCAGCCAAATGGCTAGCTCTTACAATGAGCAGTTCTTC
CASSQMASSYNEQFF
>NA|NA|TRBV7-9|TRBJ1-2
TGTGCCAGCAGCTTAGGTGCAGGGCCTCACGAAGGCTACACCTTC
CASSLGAGPHEGYTF
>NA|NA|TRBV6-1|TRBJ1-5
TGTGCCAGCAGTGAAGTTGGGGGGGGAATCCATAGCAATCAGCCCCAGCATTTT
CASSEVGGGIHSNQPQHF
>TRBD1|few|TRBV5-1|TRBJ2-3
TGCGCCAGCACCTTCCTCGGGACAGCGACCACAGATACGCAGTATTTT
CASTFLGTATTDTQYF
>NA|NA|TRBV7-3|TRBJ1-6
TGTGCCAGCAGCTTAGACGGGAACATTCGGGCACCCCTCCACTTT
CASSLDGNIRAPLHF
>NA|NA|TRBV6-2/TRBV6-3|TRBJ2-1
TGTGCCAGCAGTTACGGGGCGGGGTCCTACAATGAGCAGTTCTTC
CASSYGAGSYNEQFF
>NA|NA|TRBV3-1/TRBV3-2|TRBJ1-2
TGTGCCAGCAGCCAAGAAGGTGTGGGGGGAGGTGGCTACACCTTC
CASSQEGVGGGGYTF
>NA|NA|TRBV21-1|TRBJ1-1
TGTGCCAGCAGCCCTCGACAGGGTTACACTGAAGCTTTCTTT
CASSPRQGYTEAFF
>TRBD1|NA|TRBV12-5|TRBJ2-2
TGTGCTAGTGCTCCCAGGGGGACAGGGGGCAACGGGGAGCTGTTTTTT
CASAPRGTGGNGELFF
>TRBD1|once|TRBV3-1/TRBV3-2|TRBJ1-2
TGTGCCAGCCATGGACAGGGGAAATTTTTTGGCTACACCTTC
CASHGQGKFFGYTF
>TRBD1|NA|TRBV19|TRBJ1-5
TGTGCCAGTAGGAAGGACAGGGTCAATCAGCCCCAGCATTTT
CASRKDRVNQPQHF